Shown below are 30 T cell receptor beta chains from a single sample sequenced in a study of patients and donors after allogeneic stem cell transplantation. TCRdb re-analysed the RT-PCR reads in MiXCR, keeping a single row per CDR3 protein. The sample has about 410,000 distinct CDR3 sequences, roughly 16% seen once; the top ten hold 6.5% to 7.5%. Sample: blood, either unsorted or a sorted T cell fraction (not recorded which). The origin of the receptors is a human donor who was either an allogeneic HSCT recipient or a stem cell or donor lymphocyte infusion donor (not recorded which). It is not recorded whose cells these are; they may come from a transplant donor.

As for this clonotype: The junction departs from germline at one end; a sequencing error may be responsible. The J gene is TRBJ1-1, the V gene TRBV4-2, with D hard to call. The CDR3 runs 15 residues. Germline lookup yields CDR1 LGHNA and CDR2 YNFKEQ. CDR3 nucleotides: TGTGCCGGCAGCCAAGATAGCAGGCCGAACACTGAAGCTTTCTTT. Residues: CAGSQDSRPNTEAFF.

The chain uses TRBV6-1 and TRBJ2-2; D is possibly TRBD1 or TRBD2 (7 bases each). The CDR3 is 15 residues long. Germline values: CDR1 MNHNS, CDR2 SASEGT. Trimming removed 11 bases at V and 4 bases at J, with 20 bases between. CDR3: CAGLGDRESTGELFF. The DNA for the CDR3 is TGTGCCGGACTAGGAGACAGGGAAAGCACCGGGGAGCTGTTTTTT.

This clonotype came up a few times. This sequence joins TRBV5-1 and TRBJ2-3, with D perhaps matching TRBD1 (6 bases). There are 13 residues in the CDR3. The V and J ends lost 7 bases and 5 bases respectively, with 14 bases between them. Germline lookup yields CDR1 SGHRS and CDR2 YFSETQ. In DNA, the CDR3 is TGCGCCAGCTCCTCAGGGGTTATAGATACGCAGTATTTT. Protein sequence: CASSSGVIDTQYF.

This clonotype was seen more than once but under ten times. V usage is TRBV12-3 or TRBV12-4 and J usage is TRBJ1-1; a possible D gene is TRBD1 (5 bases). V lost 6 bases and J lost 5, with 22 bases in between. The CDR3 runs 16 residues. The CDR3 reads CASSSDVKGPRTEAFF. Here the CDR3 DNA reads TGTGCCAGCAGCTCCGATGTTAAGGGGCCGAGGACTGAAGCTTTCTTT.

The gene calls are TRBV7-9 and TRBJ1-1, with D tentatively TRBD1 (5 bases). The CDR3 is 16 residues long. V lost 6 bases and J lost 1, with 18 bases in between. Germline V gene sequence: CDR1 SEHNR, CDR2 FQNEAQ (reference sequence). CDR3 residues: CASSSWGGSRNTEAFF. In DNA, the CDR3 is TGTGCCAGCAGTTCCTGGGGGGGATCAAGGAACACTGAAGCTTTCTTT.

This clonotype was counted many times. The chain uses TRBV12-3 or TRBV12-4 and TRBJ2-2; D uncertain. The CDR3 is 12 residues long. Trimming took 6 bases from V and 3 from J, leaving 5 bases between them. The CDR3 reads CASSPHTGELFF. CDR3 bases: TGTGCCAGCAGCCCCCACACCGGGGAGCTGTTTTTT.

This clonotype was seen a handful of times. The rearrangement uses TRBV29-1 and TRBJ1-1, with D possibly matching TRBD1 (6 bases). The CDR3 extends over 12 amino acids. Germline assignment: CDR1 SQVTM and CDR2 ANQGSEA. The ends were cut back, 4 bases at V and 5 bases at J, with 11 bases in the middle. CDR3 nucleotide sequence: TGCAGCGTTGCCAGGGGAGTAACTGAAGCTTTCTTT. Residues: CSVARGVTEAFF.

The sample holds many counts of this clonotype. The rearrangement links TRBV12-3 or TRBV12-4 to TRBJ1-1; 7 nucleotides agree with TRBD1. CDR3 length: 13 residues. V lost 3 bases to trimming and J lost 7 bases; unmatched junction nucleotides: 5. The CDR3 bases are TGTGCCAGCAGTTTCGTAGGGGGCGATGAAGCTTTCTTT. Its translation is CASSFVGGDEAFF.

CDR3 sequence reads: CASSVGAGREETQYF. The CDR3 DNA reads TGTGCCAGCAGCGTAGGGGCTGGGCGCGAAGAGACCCAGTACTTC. V usage is TRBV9 and J usage is TRBJ2-5, with D uncertain. The CDR3 length is 15 residues. V was cut by 0 bases and J by 3 bases, with 12 bases left in between. Germline assignment: CDR1 SGDLS and CDR2 YYNGEE. Together with reference TRBV9 and TRBJ2-5, the CDR3 gives the full variable domain: DSGVTQTPKHLITATGQRVTLRCSPRSGDLSVYWYQQSLDQGLQFLIQYYNGEERAKGNILERFSAQQFPDLHSELNLSSLELGDSALYFCASSVGAGREETQYFGPGTRLLVL.

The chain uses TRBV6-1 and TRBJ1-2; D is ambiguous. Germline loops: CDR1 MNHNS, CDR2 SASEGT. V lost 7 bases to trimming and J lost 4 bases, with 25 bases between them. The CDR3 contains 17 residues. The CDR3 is CASTDYLGSRTTYGYTF. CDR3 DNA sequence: TGTGCCAGCACCGACTATCTCGGGAGCCGTACCACCTATGGCTACACCTTC.

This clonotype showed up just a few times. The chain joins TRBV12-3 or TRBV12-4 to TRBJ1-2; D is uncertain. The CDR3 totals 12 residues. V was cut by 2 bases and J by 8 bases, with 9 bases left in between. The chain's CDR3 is CASSLNTLGYTF. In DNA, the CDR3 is TGTGCCAGCAGTTTAAATACGTTGGGCTACACCTTC.

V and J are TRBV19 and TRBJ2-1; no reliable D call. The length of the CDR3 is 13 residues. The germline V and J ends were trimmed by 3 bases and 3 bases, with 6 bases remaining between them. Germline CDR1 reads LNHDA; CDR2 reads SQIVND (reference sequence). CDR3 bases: TGTGCCAGTAGTATGGGCAACTACAATGAGCAGTTCTTC. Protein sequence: CASSMGNYNEQFF.

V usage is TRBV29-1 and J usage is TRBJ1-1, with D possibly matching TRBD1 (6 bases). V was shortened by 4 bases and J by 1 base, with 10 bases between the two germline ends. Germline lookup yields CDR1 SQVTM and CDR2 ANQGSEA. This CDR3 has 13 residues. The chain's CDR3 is CSVVGQKNTEAFF. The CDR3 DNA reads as TGCAGCGTTGTAGGACAGAAGAACACTGAAGCTTTCTTT.

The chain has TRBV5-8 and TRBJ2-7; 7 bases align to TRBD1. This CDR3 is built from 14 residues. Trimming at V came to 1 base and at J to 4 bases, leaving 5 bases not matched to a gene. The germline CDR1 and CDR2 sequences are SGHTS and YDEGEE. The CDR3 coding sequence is TGTGCCAGCAGCTTGAGGGGGCAGGCGTACGAGCAGTACTTC. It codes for CASSLRGQAYEQYF.

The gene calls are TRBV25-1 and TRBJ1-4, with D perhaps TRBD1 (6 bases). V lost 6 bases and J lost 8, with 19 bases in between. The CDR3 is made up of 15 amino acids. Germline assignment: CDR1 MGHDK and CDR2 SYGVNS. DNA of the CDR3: TGTGCCAGCAGCTACTCGACAGGAACGGGAGAAAAACTGTTTTTT. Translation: CASSYSTGTGEKLFF.

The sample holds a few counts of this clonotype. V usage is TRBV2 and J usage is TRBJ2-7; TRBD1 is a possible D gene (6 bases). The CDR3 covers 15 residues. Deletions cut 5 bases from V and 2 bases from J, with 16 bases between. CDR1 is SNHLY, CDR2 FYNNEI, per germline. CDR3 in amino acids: CASSSTWGRTYEQYF. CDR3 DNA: TGTGCCAGCAGTTCTACTTGGGGGCGAACCTACGAGCAGTACTTC.

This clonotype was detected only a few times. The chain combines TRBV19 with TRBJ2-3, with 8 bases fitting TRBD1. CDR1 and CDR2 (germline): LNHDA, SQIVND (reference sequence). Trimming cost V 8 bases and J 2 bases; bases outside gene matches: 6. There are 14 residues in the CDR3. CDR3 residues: CASAGTGVTDTQYF. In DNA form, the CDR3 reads TGTGCCAGTGCCGGGACAGGCGTCACAGATACGCAGTATTTT. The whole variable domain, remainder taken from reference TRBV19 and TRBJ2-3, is DGGITQSPKYLFRKEGQNVTLSCEQNLNHDAMYWYRQDPGQGLRLIYYSQIVNDFQKGDIAEGYSVSREKKESFPLTVTSAQKNPTAFYLCASAGTGVTDTQYFGPGTRLTVL.

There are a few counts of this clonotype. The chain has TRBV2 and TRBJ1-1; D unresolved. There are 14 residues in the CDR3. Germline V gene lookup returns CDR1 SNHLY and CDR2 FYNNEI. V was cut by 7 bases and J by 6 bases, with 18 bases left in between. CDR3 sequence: CASTNVNKHPEAFF. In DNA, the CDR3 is TGTGCCAGCACCAACGTGAATAAGCACCCTGAAGCTTTCTTT.

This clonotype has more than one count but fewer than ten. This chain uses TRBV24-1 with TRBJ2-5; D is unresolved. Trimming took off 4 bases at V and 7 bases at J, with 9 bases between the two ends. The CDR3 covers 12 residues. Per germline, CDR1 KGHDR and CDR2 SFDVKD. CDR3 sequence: CATSDRPGTQYF. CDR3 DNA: TGTGCCACCAGTGACCGCCCAGGGACCCAGTACTTC.

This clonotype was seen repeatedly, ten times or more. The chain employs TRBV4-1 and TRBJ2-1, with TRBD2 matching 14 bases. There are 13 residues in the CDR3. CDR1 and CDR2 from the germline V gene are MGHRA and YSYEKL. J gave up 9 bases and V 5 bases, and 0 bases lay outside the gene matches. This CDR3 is CASSGTSGGEQFF. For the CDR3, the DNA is TGCGCCAGCAGCGGGACTAGCGGGGGTGAGCAGTTCTTC.

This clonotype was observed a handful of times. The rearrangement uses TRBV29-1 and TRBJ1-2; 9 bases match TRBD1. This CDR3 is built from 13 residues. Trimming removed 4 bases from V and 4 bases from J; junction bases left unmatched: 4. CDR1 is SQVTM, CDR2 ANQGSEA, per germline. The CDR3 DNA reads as TGCAGCGTTGGACAGGGGGGAGTCTATGGCTACACCTTC. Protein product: CSVGQGGVYGYTF.

The CDR3 loop is CASSLVRTGEGYTF. The CDR3 bases are TGTGCCAGCAGCTTAGTTAGGACAGGGGAAGGCTACACCTTC. The chain employs TRBV7-2 and TRBJ1-2; the match to TRBD1 covers 9 bases. V gave up 1 base and J gave up 8 bases; unmatched junction bases: 5. The CDR3 sequence is 14 residues long. The germline CDR1 and CDR2 sequences are SGHTA and FQGNSA.

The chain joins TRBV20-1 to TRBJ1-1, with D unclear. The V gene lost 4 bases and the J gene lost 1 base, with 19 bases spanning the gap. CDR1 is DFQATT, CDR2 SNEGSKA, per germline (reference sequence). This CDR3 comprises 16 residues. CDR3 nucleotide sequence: TGCAGTGCTACCAACCTAAGACCGGAGGGGAACACTGAAGCTTTCTTT. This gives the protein CSATNLRPEGNTEAFF.

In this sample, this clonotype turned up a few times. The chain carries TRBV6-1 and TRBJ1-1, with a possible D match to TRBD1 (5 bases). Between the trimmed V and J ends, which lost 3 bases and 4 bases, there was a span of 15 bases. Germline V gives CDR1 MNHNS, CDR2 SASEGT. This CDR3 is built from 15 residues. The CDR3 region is CASSDREEWITEAFF. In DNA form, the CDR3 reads TGTGCCAGCAGTGACAGGGAAGAGTGGATCACTGAAGCTTTCTTT.

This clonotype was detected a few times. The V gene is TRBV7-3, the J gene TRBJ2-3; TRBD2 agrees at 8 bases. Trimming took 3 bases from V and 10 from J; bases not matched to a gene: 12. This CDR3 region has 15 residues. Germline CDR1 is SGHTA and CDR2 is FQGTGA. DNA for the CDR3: TGTGCCAGCAGCTTCTACCGGGGGGGGAAATACGCGCAGTATTTT. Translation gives CASSFYRGGKYAQYF.

CDR3 sequence (DNA): TGTGCCAGCAGTAGGGCCAAGGTCGGCGGGAGATACACAGATACGCAGTATTTT. It specifies CASSRAKVGGRYTDTQYF. This rearrangement joins TRBV6-1 to TRBJ2-3; 7 bases align to TRBD2. Germline CDR1 and CDR2: MNHNS and SASEGT. The CDR3 loop spans 18 amino acids. V lost 5 bases, J lost 2 bases, and 16 bases stayed unmatched.

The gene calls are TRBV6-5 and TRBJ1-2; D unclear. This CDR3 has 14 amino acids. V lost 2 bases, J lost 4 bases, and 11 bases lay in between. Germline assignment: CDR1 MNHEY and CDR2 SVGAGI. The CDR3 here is CASSYPKGSYGYTF. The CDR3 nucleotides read TGTGCCAGCAGTTACCCTAAAGGAAGCTATGGCTACACCTTC.

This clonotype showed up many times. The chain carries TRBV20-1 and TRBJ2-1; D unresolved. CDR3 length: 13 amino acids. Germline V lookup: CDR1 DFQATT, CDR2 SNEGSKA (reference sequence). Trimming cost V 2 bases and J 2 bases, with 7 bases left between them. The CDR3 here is CSARRETYNEQFF. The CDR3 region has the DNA TGCAGTGCTAGAAGGGAAACCTACAATGAGCAGTTCTTC.

CDR3 DNA: TGTGCCGGACATCGGGAGATCGAGACCCAGTACTTC. Protein product: CAGHREIETQYF. The chain has TRBV18 and TRBJ2-5, with D tentatively TRBD2 (6 bases). CDR1 and CDR2 from the germline V gene are KGHSH and LQKENI. Trimming removed 11 bases at V and 5 bases at J, with 15 bases between. The CDR3 runs to 12 residues.

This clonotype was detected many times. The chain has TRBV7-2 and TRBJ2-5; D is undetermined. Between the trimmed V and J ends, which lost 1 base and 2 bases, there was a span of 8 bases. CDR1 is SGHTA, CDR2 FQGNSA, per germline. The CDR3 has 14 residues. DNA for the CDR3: TGTGCCAGCAGCTTAGTAACACCTCAAGAGACCCAGTACTTC. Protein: CASSLVTPQETQYF. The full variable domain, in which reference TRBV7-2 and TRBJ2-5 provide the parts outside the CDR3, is GAGVSQSPSNKVTEKGKDVELRCDPISGHTALYWYRQSLGQGLEFLIYFQGNSAPDKSGLPSDRFSAERTGGSVSTLTIQRTQQEDSAVYLCASSLVTPQETQYFGPGTRLLVL.